This T cell receptor (beta chain) was recorded in a study of CD8+CD57+ T cells in acquired aplastic anemia. Overall study: Sorting CD4+ and CD8+ cells gave DNA averaging approximately 2.9 ug. There were 10 million to 14 million reads, on average, for CD4+ cells from healthy donors.

To note about this clonotype: The junction and the germline gene differ at one end; a read error may be behind it.

Researchers used genomic DNA as the template to profile TCR beta VDJ and CDR3. TCRdb called the reads again in MiXCR, with one record for every CDR3 protein. This sample has about 81,000 distinct CDR3 sequences, with more than 40% found just once. CDR3 size: 14 residues. The germline CDR1 and CDR2 sequences are LNHDA and SQIVND (reference sequence). J is TRBJ1-5 and V is TRBV19, with D unclear. This sequence originates from a human donor in good health, serving as a control. Sequences were obtained from sorted CD4+, CD8+, or CD8+CD57+ T cells (not recorded which) from PBMCs. CDR3 sequence: CAGSTRGFDQPQHF. The CDR3 DNA sequence: TGTGCCGGTAGTACACGCGGTTTTGATCAGCCCCAGCATTTT.